The 23 T cell receptor beta chains given below trace back to one sample, sequenced in a study of blood T cell repertoires in COVID-19. Assay: immunoSEQ multiplex PCR; the TCRdb copy retains only in-frame clones and omits some. Here the sample spans about 190,000 clones, 88% being singletons. The sequencing sample was made of peripheral blood. Receptor source: a woman aged 40 to 49 who had recovered from COVID-19.

This clone was recorded only once. The gene calls are TRBV7-9 and TRBJ2-7, with a weak D call TRBD2 (6 bases). Germline CDR1 and CDR2: SEHNR and FQNEAQ (reference sequence). The CDR3 loop spans 13 amino acids. Trimming removed 5 bases from V and 5 bases from J, with 13 bases in between. CDR3 in amino acids: CASSTLRGNEQYF. The CDR3, as DNA: TGTGCCAGCAGCACCCTTCGGGGGAACGAGCAGTACTTC.

The genes are TRBV7-9 and TRBJ2-2; 8 bases match TRBD2. The V segment lost 5 bases and the J segment 0 bases; nucleotides outside the gene matches: 5. The CDR3 length is 16 residues. Germline V CDR1 and CDR2: SEHNR, FQNEAQ (reference sequence). The CDR3 spells CASSTGLVSNTGELFF. The CDR3 region has the DNA TGTGCCAGCAGCACGGGACTAGTCTCGAACACCGGGGAGCTGTTTTTT.

The chain links TRBV5-5 to TRBJ1-6; 7 bases agree with TRBD1. V was clipped by 4 bases and J by 6 bases; unmatched bases: 4. The CDR3 loop spans 14 amino acids. The germline V gene has CDR1 SGHKS and CDR2 YYEKEE (reference sequence). This chain's CDR3 is CASSAGQSNSPLHF. For the CDR3, the DNA is TGTGCCAGCAGCGCGGGACAGTCTAATTCACCCCTCCACTTT.

This chain connects TRBV19 to TRBJ2-7, with 9 positions matching TRBD2. The CDR3 extends over 14 amino acids. Germline CDR1 reads LNHDA; CDR2 reads SQIVND (reference sequence). V gave up 4 bases and J gave up 3 bases; unmatched junction bases: 4. CDR3 DNA: TGTGCCAGTAGTACGGGGACTAGCCTCTACGAGCAGTACTTC. Translation gives CASSTGTSLYEQYF.

This clone was recorded once. The V gene is TRBV9, the J gene TRBJ2-1; TRBD1 agrees at 10 bases. V shed 3 bases, J shed 6 bases, and the junction held 6 bases outside the gene matches. The germline V gene has CDR1 SGDLS and CDR2 YYNGEE. This CDR3 has 15 residues. CDR3 nucleotide sequence: TGTGCCAGCAGCGCGGACAGGGGGGGATTCAATGAGCAGTTCTTC. It specifies CASSADRGGFNEQFF.

The rearrangement joins TRBV6-5 to TRBJ2-3; possibly TRBD1 for D (5 bases). The CDR3 loop spans 15 amino acids. V gave up 5 bases and J gave up 2 bases, with 14 bases separating them. Germline assignment: CDR1 MNHEY and CDR2 SVGAGI. CDR3 in DNA: TGTGCCAGCAGTAATGGACAAGGGGACACAGATACGCAGTATTTT. It yields the protein CASSNGQGDTDTQYF.

This chain connects TRBV19 to TRBJ1-6, with 9 nucleotides matching TRBD1. The trim removed 4 bases at V and 4 bases at J, leaving 8 bases unmatched. This CDR3 comprises 17 residues. Germline-derived CDR1 and CDR2 are LNHDA and SQIVND (reference sequence). CDR3 loop: CASSTRTGERYNSPLHF. Here the CDR3 DNA reads TGTGCCAGTAGTACAAGGACAGGGGAGAGATATAATTCACCCCTCCACTTT.

The chain links TRBV6-5 to TRBJ2-7; D gene unclear. Germline V CDR1 and CDR2: MNHEY, SVGAGI. The CDR3 runs 15 residues. Trimming took 2 bases from V and 2 from J, leaving 13 bases between them. CDR3 loop: CASSYNYEETYEQYF. The CDR3 region has the DNA TGTGCCAGCAGTTACAACTACGAAGAAACCTACGAGCAGTACTTC.

This chain links TRBV6-5 with TRBJ1-5, with a possible D match to TRBD1 (5 bases). V was trimmed by 6 bases and J by 4 bases, leaving 10 bases between them. The CDR3 contains 13 residues. The germline V gene encodes CDR1 MNHEY and CDR2 SVGAGI. The CDR3 region is CASSAGLNQPQHF. CDR3 bases: TGTGCCAGCAGCGCAGGGTTAAATCAGCCCCAGCATTTT.

The rearrangement links TRBV19 to TRBJ1-1; the D gene is possibly TRBD1 (6 bases). CDR1 is LNHDA and CDR2 is SQIVND in the germline V gene (reference sequence). V was trimmed by 8 bases and J by 3 bases, leaving 22 bases between them. The CDR3 covers 16 residues. Written as DNA, the CDR3 is TGTGCCAGTTTCTCCAGGGGCCAAAACCCGGACACTGAAGCTTTCTTT. Protein: CASFSRGQNPDTEAFF.

The rearrangement joins TRBV10-1 to TRBJ2-3; 9 bases line up with TRBD2. Looked up from germline, CDR1 is WNHNN and CDR2 is SYGVQD (reference sequence). This CDR3 is 14 amino acids long. J was trimmed by 3 bases and V by 7 bases; bases with no gene match: 5. CDR3 DNA sequence: TGCGCCAGCACCTTAGCGGGAGAGACAGATACGCAGTATTTT. The encoded protein is CASTLAGETDTQYF.

This chain connects TRBV28 to TRBJ2-1; D remains unclear. In germline, CDR1 is MDHEN, CDR2 SYDVKM. This CDR3 is built from 12 residues. Trimming removed 5 bases from V and 4 bases from J, with 6 bases in between. The CDR3 DNA is TGTGCCAGCAGTCCCCAATACAATGAGCAGTTCTTC. It yields the protein CASSPQYNEQFF.

The DNA of the CDR3 is TGTGCCAGCAGCCGCGCGGTGAACACTGAAGCTTTCTTT. Translating gives CASSRAVNTEAFF. This rearrangement joins TRBV3-1 (or the pseudogene TRBV3-2) to TRBJ1-1; D ambiguous. The germline V gene encodes CDR1 LGHDT and CDR2 YNNKEL (reference sequence). This CDR3 has 13 residues. Trimming left V 4 bases short and J 0 bases short, with 6 bases between.

The V gene is TRBV12-3 or TRBV12-4, the J gene TRBJ2-3; D not certain. CDR3 size: 13 residues. Trimming stripped 3 bases from V and 3 bases from J, with 7 bases between. CDR3 sequence (DNA): TGTGCCAGCAGTTTGGTACTGACAGATACGCAGTATTTT. It codes for CASSLVLTDTQYF.

This clone was counted once. The chain combines TRBV10-3 with TRBJ2-7; D gene ambiguous. Germline V gene sequence: CDR1 ENHRY, CDR2 SYGVKD. Between the trimmed V and J ends, which lost 10 bases and 0 bases, there was a span of 16 bases. There are 14 residues in the CDR3. The CDR3 loop is CANRSMSSSYEQYF. The CDR3 bases are TGTGCCAACCGCAGTATGTCCAGCTCCTACGAGCAGTACTTC.

In the case of this clone: The sample contains more than one DNA sequence encoding this CDR3. V gene TRBV30 combines with J gene TRBJ2-1; D remains ambiguous. Germline-derived CDR1 and CDR2 are GTSNPN and SVGIG (reference sequence). With 2 bases removed from V and 2 bases from J, the gap between germline ends came to 4 bases. There are 12 residues in the CDR3. In nucleotides, the CDR3 is TGTGCCTGGAGTCCTACCTACAATGAGCAGTTCTTC. Residues: CAWSPTYNEQFF.

V is TRBV29-1 and J is TRBJ2-1, with TRBD2 matching 10 bases. Germline V lookup: CDR1 SQVTM, CDR2 ANQGSEA. This CDR3 is built from 16 residues. V was pared by 0 bases and J by 4 bases, with 6 bases of the junction left unmatched. The CDR3 DNA follows: TGCAGCGTTGAAGATCAGGAGACTAGCGGGTACAATGAGCAGTTCTTC. Translated: CSVEDQETSGYNEQFF.

The rearrangement joins TRBV11-2 to TRBJ1-3; D perhaps matches TRBD1 (6 bases). The CDR3 has 15 residues. The germline V gene encodes CDR1 SGHAT and CDR2 FQNNGV. V dropped 5 bases and J dropped 0 bases, with 11 bases sitting between them. CDR3 in DNA: TGTGCCAGCAGCCCCCGGACAGCCTCTGGAAACACCATATATTTT. Encoded protein: CASSPRTASGNTIYF.

The V call is TRBV6-5, the J call TRBJ2-3; 8 nucleotides line up with TRBD2. V dropped 5 bases and J dropped 8; count of bases not matched to a gene: 12. Germline CDR1 and CDR2: MNHEY and SVGAGI. This CDR3 is built from 15 residues. The CDR3 DNA is TGTGCCAGCAGTCCCCGGGGGGGCCGGCTTGCTACGCAGTATTTT. It is translated as CASSPRGGRLATQYF.

The J gene is TRBJ2-4, the V gene TRBV13, with 10 bases that match TRBD2. Germline CDR1 is PRHDT and CDR2 is FYEKMQ (reference sequence). The trim removed 4 bases at V and 0 bases at J, leaving 3 bases unmatched. This CDR3 is 16 amino acids long. Here the CDR3 reads CASSSSGRGAKNIQYF. The CDR3 nucleotides read TGTGCCAGCAGCTCCAGCGGGAGGGGAGCCAAAAACATTCAGTACTTC.

This sequence joins TRBV12-3 or TRBV12-4 and TRBJ2-1; a possible D gene is TRBD2 (6 bases). Trimming removed 6 bases at V and 3 bases at J, with 9 bases between. There are 13 residues in the CDR3. CDR3 in DNA: TGTGCCAGCAGGACCGGGGGCTACAATGAGCAGTTCTTC. This codes for CASRTGGYNEQFF.

The rearrangement links TRBV2 to TRBJ2-7; D call uncertain. The length of the CDR3 is 13 residues. CDR1 and CDR2 from the germline V gene are SNHLY and FYNNEI. V lost 7 bases and J lost 0, with 10 bases in between. The CDR3 loop reads CASIRVGSYEQYF. The CDR3 coding sequence is TGTGCCAGCATTCGCGTTGGCTCCTACGAGCAGTACTTC.

V usage is TRBV10-3 and J usage is TRBJ1-2; D is possibly TRBD1 (6 bases). Germline CDR1 reads ENHRY; CDR2 reads SYGVKD. Trimming removed 11 bases from V and 1 base from J, with 8 bases in between. This CDR3 is 11 amino acids long. CDR3 in DNA: TGTGCCTACAGGGATAACTATGGCTACACCTTC. This encodes CAYRDNYGYTF.